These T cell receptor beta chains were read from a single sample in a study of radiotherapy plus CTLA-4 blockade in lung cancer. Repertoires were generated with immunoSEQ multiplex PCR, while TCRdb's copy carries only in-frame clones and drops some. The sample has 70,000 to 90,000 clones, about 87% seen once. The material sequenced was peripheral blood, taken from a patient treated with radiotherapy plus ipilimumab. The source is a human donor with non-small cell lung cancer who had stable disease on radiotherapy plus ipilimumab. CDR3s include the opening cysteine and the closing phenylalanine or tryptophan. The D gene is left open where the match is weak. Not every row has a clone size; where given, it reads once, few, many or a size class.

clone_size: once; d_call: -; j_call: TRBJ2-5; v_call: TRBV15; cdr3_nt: TGTGCCACCAGCAAGAGGGCAGAAGAGACCCAGTACTTC; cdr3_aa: CATSKRAEETQYF
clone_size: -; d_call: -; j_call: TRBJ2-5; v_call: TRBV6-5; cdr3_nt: TGTGCCAGCAGTCCAACATCGCTGGGAGAGACCCAGTACTTC; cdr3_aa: CASSPTSLGETQYF
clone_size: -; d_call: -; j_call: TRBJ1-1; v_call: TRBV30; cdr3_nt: TGTGCCTGGAGTCGGTCGGGCAGAAACACTGAAGCTTTCTTT; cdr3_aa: CAWSRSGRNTEAFF
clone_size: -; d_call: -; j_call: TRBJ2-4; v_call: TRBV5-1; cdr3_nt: TGCGCCAGCAGCTTGGTGGAGTCGGCCAAAAACATTCAGTACTTC; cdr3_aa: CASSLVESAKNIQYF
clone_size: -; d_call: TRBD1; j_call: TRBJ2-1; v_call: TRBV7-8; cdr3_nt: TGTGCCAGCAGCGGGACAGTGGACAATGAGCAGTTCTTC; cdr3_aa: CASSGTVDNEQFF
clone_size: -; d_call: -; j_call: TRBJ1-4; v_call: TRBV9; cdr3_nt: TGTGCCAGCAGCGAGAGGGAGGGACGGGAAAAACTGTTTTTT; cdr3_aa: CASSEREGREKLFF
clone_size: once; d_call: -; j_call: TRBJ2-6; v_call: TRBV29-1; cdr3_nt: TGCAGCGTTACTGGGACGCCTGGGGCCAACGTCCTGACTTTC; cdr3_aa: CSVTGTPGANVLTF
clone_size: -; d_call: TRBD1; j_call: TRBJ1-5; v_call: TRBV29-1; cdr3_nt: TGCAGCGTTCGGGACAGCGGACTCAATCAGCCCCAGCATTTT; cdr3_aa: CSVRDSGLNQPQHF
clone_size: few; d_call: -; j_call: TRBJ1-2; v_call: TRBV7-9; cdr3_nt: TGTGCCAGCAGCTTAGCCGAGAGCTATGGCTACACCTTC; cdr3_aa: CASSLAESYGYTF
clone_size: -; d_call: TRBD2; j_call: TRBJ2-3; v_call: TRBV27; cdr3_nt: TGTGCCAGCAGTTCCCGACTAGCGAACACAGATACGCAGTATTTT; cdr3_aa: CASSSRLANTDTQYF
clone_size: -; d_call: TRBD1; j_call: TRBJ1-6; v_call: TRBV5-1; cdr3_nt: TGCGCCAGCAGCTTGGTTGGGACAGGGGGAGGATCACCCCTCCACTTT; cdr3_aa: CASSLVGTGGGSPLHF
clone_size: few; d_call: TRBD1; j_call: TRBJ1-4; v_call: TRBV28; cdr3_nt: TGTGCCAGCAGATGGGACAGGTTGAGTGAAAAACTGTTTTTT; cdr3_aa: CASRWDRLSEKLFF
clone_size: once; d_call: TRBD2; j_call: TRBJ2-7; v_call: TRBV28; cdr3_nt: TGTACCAGCAGTTTAGCGGGAGTATTCGAGCAGTACTTC; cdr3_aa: CTSSLAGVFEQYF
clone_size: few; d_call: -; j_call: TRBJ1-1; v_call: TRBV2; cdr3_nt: TGTGCCAGCAGTGATCAGGCGGGGATAGGAAAGAACACTGAAGCTTTCTTT; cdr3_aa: CASSDQAGIGKNTEAFF
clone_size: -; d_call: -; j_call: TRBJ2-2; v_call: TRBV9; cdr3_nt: TGTGCCAGCAGCGTCCTCAGGACCGGGGAGCTGTTTTTT; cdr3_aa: CASSVLRTGELFF
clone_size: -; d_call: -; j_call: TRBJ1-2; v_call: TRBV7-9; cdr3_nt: TGTGCCAGCAGTCAAGAAACCCGGCTGGGGGGCTACACCTTC; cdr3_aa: CASSQETRLGGYTF
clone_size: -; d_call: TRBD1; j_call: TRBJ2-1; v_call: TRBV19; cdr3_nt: TGTGCCAGTACCCCGGACAGGGTCCAAGGTGAGCAGTTCTTC; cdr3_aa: CASTPDRVQGEQFF
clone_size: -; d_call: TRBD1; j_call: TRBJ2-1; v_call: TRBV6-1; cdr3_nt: TGTGCCAGCAGTTCGACAGGGAGCTCCTACAATGAGCAGTTCTTC; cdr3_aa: CASSSTGSSYNEQFF
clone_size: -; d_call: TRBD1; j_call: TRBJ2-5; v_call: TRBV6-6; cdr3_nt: TGTGCCAGCAGTTGCGGGACAGGGGCCGAGACCCAGTACTTC; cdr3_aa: CASSCGTGAETQYF
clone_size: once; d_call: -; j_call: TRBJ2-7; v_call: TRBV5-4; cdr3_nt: TGTGCCAGCAGCTTGGCGGGCGGCCACGAGCAGTACTTC; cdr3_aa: CASSLAGGHEQYF
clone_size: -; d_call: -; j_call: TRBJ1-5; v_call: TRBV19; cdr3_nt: TGTGCCAGTAGTATAACCGGGGAGGGCAATCAGCCCCAGCATTTT; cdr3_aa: CASSITGEGNQPQHF
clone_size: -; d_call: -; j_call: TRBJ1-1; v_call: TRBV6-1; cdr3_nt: TGTGCCAGCAGTCAAAAATCGAACACTGAAGCTTTCTTT; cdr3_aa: CASSQKSNTEAFF
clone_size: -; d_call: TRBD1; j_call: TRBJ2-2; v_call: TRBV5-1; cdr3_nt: TGCGCCAGCAGCGGCGGGACAGGGGGTACCGGGGAGCTGTTTTTT; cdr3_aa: CASSGGTGGTGELFF
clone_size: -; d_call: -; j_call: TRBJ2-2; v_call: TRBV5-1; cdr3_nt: TGCGCCAGCAGCTTGGGCGGAGGGTCCGGGGAGCTGTTTTTT; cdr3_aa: CASSLGGGSGELFF
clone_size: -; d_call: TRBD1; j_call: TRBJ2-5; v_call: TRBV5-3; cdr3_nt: TGTGCCAGAAGCTTGGAAGACGGGGACAGCCACAGGGACTTC; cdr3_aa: CARSLEDGDSHRDF
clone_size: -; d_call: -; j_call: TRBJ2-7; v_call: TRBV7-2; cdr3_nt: TGTGCCAGCAGCTTAGTGGGACGCCAGAGCTCCTACGAGCAGTACTTC; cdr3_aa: CASSLVGRQSSYEQYF
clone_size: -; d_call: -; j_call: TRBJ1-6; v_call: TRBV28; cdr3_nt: TGTGCCAGCAGTTTAGCCGAGGGACACCGACTGTTT; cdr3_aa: CASSLAEGHRLF
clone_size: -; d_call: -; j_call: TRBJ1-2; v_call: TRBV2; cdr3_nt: TGTGCCAGCAGTGAAGTCGACAGTAAAAATGGCTACACCTTC; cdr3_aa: CASSEVDSKNGYTF
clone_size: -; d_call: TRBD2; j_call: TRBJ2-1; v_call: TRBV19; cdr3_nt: TGTGCCAGTAGTAATAGCGGGAGGAATGAGCAGTTCTTC; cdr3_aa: CASSNSGRNEQFF
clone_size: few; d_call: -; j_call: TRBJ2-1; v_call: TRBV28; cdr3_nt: TGTGCCAGCAGTTTCAGGCTAGCGATCGATGAGCAGTTCTTC; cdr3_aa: CASSFRLAIDEQFF
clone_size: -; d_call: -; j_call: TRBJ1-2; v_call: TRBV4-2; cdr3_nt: TGTGCCAGCAGCCAAGATCTAAAGGGTAGCTATGGCTACACCTTC; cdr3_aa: CASSQDLKGSYGYTF
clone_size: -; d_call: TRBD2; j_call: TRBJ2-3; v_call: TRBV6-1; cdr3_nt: TGTGCCAGCAGTGAAGAACTAACTAGCGGGAGGACAGATACGCAGTATTTT; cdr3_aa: CASSEELTSGRTDTQYF
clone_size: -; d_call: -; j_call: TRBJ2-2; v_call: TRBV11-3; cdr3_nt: TGTGCCAGCAGCTTAGGGGGCGCGGGCGGGGAGCTGTTTTTT; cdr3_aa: CASSLGGAGGELFF
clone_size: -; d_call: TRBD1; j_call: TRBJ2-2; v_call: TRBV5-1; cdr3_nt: TGCGCCAGCAGAAGAGACGTAAACTCAGGGGGCCACACCGGGGAGCTGTTTTTT; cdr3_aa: CASRRDVNSGGHTGELFF
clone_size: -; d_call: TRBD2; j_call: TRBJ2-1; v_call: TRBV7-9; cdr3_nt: TGTGCCAGCAGCCCAGTGGGACTAGCGGGAGGGACTGGGAATGAGCAGTTCTTC; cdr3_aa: CASSPVGLAGGTGNEQFF
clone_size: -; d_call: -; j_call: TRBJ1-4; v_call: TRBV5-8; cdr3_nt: TGTGCCAGCAGCTCAGGCAGGGGCCCGGGAAGGGAAAAACTGTTTTTT; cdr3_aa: CASSSGRGPGREKLFF
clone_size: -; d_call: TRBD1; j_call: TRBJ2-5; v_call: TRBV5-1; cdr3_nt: TGCGCCAGCAGCTTGACAGGGGACCAAGAGACCCAGTACTTC; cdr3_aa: CASSLTGDQETQYF
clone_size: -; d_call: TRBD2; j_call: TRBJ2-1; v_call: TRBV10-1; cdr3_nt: TGCGCCAGCAGTGAGCGGGGGGGTTATAATGAGCAGTTCTTC; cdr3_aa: CASSERGGYNEQFF
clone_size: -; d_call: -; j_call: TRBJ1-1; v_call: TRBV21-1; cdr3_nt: TGTGCCAGCAGCAAATGGGGCGGAACTGAAGCTTTCTTT; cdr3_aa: CASSKWGGTEAFF
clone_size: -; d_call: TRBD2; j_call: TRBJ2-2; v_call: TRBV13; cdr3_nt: TGTGCCAGCAGCCACGGACTAGCGGGAGCAATCACCGGGGAGCTGTTTTTT; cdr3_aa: CASSHGLAGAITGELFF
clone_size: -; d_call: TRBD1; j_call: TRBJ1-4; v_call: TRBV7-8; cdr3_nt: TGTGCCAGCAGTTTAACTCGGGACAGCAACTTAGCAACTAATGAAAAACTGTTTTTT; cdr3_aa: CASSLTRDSNLATNEKLFF
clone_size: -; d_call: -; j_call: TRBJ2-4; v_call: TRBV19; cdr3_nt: TGTGCCAGTAAGGAGTCAGACAAAAACATTCAGTACTTC; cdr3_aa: CASKESDKNIQYF
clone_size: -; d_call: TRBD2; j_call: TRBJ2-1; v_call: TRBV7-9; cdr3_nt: TGTGCCAGCAGCGAGCGGGGGTACAATGAGCAGTTCTTC; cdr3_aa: CASSERGYNEQFF
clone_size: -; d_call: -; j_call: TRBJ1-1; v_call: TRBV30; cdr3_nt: TGTGCCTGGGCGACCCGAGGGGACACTGAAGCTTTCTTT; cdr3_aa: CAWATRGDTEAFF
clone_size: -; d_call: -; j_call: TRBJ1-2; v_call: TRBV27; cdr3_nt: TGTGCCAGCAGTTTATTTGGGCGGGGCTATGGCTACACCTTC; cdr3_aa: CASSLFGRGYGYTF
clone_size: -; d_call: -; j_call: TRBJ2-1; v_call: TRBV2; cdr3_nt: TGTGCCAGCAGTGAAGCTAATTCCTACAATGAGCAGTTCTTC; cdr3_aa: CASSEANSYNEQFF
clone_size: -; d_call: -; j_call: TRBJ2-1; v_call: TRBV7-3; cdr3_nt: TGTGCCAGCAGCTTTTATGGCAATGAGCAGTTCTTC; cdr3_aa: CASSFYGNEQFF
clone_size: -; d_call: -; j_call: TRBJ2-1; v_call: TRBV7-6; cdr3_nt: TGTGCCAGCAGCTTAGTGCAGGGTTTAAATGAGCAGTTCTTC; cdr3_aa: CASSLVQGLNEQFF
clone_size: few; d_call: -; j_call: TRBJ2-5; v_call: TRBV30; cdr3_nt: TGTGCCTGGAGTGTTGTAGGGGGGGGGTACCAAGAGACCCAGTACTTC; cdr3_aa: CAWSVVGGGYQETQYF
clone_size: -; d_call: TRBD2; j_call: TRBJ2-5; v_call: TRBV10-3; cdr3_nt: TGTGCCACTGGACTAGCGGAGACCCAGTACTTC; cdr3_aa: CATGLAETQYF
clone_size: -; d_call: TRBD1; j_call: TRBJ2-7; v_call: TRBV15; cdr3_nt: TGTGCCACCAGCAGAGATCGGCAGGGGGCGGGCGAGCAGTACTTC; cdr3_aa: CATSRDRQGAGEQYF
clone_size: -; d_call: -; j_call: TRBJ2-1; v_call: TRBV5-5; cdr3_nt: TGTGCCAGCAGCTTGGAATACAATGAGCAGTTCTTC; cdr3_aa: CASSLEYNEQFF
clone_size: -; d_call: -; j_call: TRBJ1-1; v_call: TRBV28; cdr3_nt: TGTGCCAGCAAAGAAGGGAACACTGAAGCTTTCTTT; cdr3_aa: CASKEGNTEAFF
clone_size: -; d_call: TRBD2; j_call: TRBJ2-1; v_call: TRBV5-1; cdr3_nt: TGCGCCAGCAGCTTTAGCGGGGGGTGGGAGCAGTTCTTC; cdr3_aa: CASSFSGGWEQFF
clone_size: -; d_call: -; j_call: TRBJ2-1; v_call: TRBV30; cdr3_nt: TGTGCCTGGAGTGTACGGTCGGGTGAGCAGTTCTTC; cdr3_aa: CAWSVRSGEQFF
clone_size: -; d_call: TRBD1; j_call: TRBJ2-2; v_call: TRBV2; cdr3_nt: TGTGCCAGCACCGGGACAGGGGATACCGGGGAGCTGTTTTTT; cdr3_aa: CASTGTGDTGELFF
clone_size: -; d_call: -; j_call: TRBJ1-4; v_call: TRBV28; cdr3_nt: TGTGCCAGCAGTTACCCGGGCAGGGGTAGGGAGGTTGAAAAACTGTTTTTT; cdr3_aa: CASSYPGRGREVEKLFF
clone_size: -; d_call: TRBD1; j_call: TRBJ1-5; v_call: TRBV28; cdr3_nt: TGTGCCAGCAGTTTCCACAGGGGGCAGGGAGGCCAGCCCCAGCATTTT; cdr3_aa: CASSFHRGQGGQPQHF
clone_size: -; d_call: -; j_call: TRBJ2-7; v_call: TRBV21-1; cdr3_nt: TGTGCCAGCGGTAGACTAGCGGGAGGAAATTCCTACGAGCAGTACTTC; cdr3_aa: CASGRLAGGNSYEQYF
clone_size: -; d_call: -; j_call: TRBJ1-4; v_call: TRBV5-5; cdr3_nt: TGTGCCAGCAGCCGTGGTTCGACCGAACTGTTTTTT; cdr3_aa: CASSRGSTELFF